This TCR beta chain was obtained from a study of T cells in Graves' hyperthyroidism and ophthalmopathy. As for the study in general: Sampling of peripheral blood happened at initial diagnosis, prior to any treatment. General study results and limits: Most expanded thyroid clonotypes above 0.001 also appeared in blood. For ophthalmopathy, model prediction preceded onset by a median around 7 months.

Germline V gene lookup returns CDR1 DFQATT and CDR2 SNEGSKA (reference sequence). The length of the CDR3 is 15 residues. V was shortened by 1 base and J by 1 base, with 13 bases between the two germline ends. Under 3 months was the duration of disease in ophthalmopathy patients, who also had a Clinical Activity Score of at least 3 and a NOSPECS grade of at least 4. It was RNA transcripts that yielded the amplified TCR beta CDR3 regions. A first-round RT-PCR of the TCR CDR3 used the HTBI primer set. From the multiplex PCR reads, TCRdb called clonotypes with MiXCR, one entry per CDR3 protein. Altogether under 350,000 distinct CDR3 sequences are present, about 17% being singletons, with the ten largest covering around 55%. As to this clonotype: The antigen is undetermined.

The chain recombines TRBV20-1 with TRBJ2-5; tentatively, D is TRBD1 or TRBD2 (5 bases each). Sequenced: blood. This sequence was found in a woman in her fifties or sixties with Graves' ophthalmopathy. The CDR3 bases are TGCAGTGCTAGAGTTCCCGGGACGGGCCAAGAGACCCAGTACTTC. Translating gives CSARVPGTGQETQYF.